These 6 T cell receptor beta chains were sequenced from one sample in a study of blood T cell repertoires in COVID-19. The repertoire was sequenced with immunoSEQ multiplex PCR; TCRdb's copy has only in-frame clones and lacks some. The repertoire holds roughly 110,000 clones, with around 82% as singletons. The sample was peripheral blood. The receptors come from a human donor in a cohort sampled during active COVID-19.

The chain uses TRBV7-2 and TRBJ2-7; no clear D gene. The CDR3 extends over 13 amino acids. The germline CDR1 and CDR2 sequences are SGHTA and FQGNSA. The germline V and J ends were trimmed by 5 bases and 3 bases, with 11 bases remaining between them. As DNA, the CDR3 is TGTGCCAGCAGCCCACCCTCTAGCTACGAGCAGTACTTC. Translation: CASSPPSSYEQYF.

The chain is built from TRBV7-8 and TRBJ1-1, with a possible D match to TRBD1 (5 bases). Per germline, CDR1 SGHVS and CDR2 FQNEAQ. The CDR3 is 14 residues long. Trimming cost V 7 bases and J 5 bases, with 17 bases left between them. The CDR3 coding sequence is TGTGCCAGCAACGGACTGACCGGGGGAACTGAAGCTTTCTTT. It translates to CASNGLTGGTEAFF.

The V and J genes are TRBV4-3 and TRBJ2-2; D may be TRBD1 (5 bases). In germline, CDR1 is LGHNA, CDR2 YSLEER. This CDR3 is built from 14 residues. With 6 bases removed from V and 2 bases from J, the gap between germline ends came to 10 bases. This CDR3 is CASRLQGNTGELFF. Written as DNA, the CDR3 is TGCGCCAGCAGACTCCAGGGAAACACCGGGGAGCTGTTTTTT.

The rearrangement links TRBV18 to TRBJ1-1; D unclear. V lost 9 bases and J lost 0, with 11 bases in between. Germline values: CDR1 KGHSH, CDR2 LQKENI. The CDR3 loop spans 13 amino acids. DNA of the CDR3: TGTGCCAGTTATCGAAGCATGAACACTGAAGCTTTCTTT. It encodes CASYRSMNTEAFF. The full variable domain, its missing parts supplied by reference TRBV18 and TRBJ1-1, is NAGVMQNPRHLVRRRGQEARLRCSPMKGHSHVYWYRQLPEEGLKFMVYLQKENIIDESGMPKERFSAEFPKEGPSILRIQQVVRGDSAAYFCASYRSMNTEAFFGQGTRLTVV.

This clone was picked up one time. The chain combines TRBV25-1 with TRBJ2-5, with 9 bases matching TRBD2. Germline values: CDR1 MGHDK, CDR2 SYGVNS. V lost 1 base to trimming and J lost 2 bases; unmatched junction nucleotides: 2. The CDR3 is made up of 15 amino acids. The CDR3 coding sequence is TGTGCCAGCAGTGAATCCAGCGGGAGGCAAGAGACCCAGTACTTC. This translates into CASSESSGRQETQYF.

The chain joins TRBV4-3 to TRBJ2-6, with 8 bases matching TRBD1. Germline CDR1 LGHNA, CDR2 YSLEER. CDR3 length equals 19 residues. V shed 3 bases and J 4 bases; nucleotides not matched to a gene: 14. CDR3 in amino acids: CASSQEWTGSSSGANVLTF. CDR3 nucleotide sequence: TGCGCCAGCAGCCAGGAGTGGACAGGGTCGAGTTCCGGGGCCAACGTCCTGACTTTC.